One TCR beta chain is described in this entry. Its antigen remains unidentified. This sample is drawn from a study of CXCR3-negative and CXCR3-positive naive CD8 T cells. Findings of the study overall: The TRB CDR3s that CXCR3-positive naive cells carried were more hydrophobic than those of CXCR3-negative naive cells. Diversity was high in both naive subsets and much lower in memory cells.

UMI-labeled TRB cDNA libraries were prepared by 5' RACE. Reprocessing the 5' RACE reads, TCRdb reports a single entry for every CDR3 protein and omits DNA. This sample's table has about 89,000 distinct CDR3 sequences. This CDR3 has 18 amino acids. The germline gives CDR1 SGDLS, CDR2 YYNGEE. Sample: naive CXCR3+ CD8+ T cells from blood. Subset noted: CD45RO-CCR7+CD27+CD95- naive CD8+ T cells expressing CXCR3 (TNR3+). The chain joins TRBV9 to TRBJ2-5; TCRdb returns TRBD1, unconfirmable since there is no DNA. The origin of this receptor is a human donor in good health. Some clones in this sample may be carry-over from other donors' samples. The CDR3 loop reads CASSVFFGGGAPEETQYF.